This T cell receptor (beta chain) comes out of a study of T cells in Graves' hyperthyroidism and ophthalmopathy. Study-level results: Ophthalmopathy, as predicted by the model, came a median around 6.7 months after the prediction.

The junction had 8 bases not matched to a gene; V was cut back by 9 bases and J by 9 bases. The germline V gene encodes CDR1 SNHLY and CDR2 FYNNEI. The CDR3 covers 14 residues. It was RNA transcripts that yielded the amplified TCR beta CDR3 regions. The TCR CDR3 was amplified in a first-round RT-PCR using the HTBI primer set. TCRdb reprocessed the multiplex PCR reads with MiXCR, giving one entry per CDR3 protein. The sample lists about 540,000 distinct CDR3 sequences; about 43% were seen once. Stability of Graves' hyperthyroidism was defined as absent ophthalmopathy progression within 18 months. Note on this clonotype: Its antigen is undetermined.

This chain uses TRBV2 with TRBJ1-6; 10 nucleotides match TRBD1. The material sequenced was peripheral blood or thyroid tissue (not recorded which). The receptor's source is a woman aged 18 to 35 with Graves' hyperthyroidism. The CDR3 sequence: CARGTTGGSSPLHF. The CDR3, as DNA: TGTGCCAGAGGGACGACAGGGGGCAGTTCACCCCTCCACTTT.